The clone carrying this TCR beta chain was seen once. This record comes from a study of blood T cell repertoires in COVID-19. Assay: immunoSEQ multiplex PCR; the TCRdb copy retains only in-frame clones and omits some. Here the sample spans about 90,000 clones, 85% being singletons. Germline V CDR1 and CDR2: MNHEY, SVGAGI. This CDR3 has 14 residues. The J segment lost 1 base and the V segment lost 6 bases, leaving 4 bases of the junction unmatched. This receptor was obtained from a woman aged 70 to 79 with active or convalescent COVID-19. The V call is TRBV6-5, the J call TRBJ1-1, with 8 bases lining up with TRBD1. Sequencing used peripheral blood. The CDR3 DNA follows: TGTGCCAGCAGGGTACAGGGGGGGAACACTGAAGCTTTCTTT. Protein product: CASRVQGGNTEAFF.